A single sample is the source of the 27 T cell receptor beta chains below, sequenced in a study of T cell changes during pregnancy in multiple sclerosis. The assay was immunoSEQ multiplex PCR, and TCRdb's table has in-frame clones only and misses some. The data show tens of thousands of clones, approximately 92% seen once. Material: CD4+ T cells from peripheral blood mononuclear cells, obtained in the second trimester of pregnancy. The receptors here all came from a female donor in good health, enrolled as a control in a pregnancy study.

This chain connects TRBV5-6 to TRBJ2-2, with D possibly being TRBD1 (6 bases). The CDR3 contains 16 residues. CDR1 is SGHDT and CDR2 is YYEEEE in the germline V gene. V shed 0 bases and J shed 1 base, with 10 bases lying between them. CDR3 in amino acids: CASSLGLGGNTGELFF. The CDR3 DNA follows: TGTGCCAGCAGCTTGGGCTTAGGGGGGAACACCGGGGAGCTGTTTTTT.

V and J are TRBV10-1 and TRBJ2-3; D not certain. The CDR3 length is 13 residues. Germline loops: CDR1 WNHNN, CDR2 SYGVQD (reference sequence). V was cut by 1 base and J by 5 bases, with 7 bases left in between. The CDR3 nucleotides read TGCGCCAGCAGTGAGTTGGCGGTAGATACGCAGTATTTT. It encodes CASSELAVDTQYF.

This chain joins TRBV2 and TRBJ2-7; maybe TRBD2 (6 bases). Germline loops: CDR1 SNHLY, CDR2 FYNNEI. The CDR3 spans 12 residues. The ends were cut back, 7 bases at V and 12 bases at J, with 19 bases in the middle. The CDR3 coding sequence is TGTGCCAGCACTAGCGCAATCCAAACACGGTACTTC. It translates to CASTSAIQTRYF.

J is TRBJ1-1 and V is TRBV25-1; maybe TRBD1 (5 bases). This CDR3 region has 13 residues. V lost 6 bases to trimming and J lost 1 base, with 9 bases between them. Germline V lookup: CDR1 MGHDK, CDR2 SYGVNS. The DNA of the CDR3 is TGTGCCAGCAGCCTGACAGAGAACACTGAAGCTTTCTTT. Translation: CASSLTENTEAFF.

The rearrangement joins TRBV6-1 to TRBJ2-1; 9 nucleotides match TRBD2. Germline CDR1 and CDR2: MNHNS and SASEGT. V was clipped by 0 bases and J by 4 bases; unmatched bases: 4. This CDR3 has 16 residues. The CDR3 loop reads CASSEARLAVYNEQFF. The DNA of the CDR3 is TGTGCCAGCAGTGAAGCGAGACTAGCGGTATACAATGAGCAGTTCTTC.

This rearrangement joins TRBV5-1 to TRBJ2-1; D is uncertain. The germline V and J ends were trimmed by 8 bases and 5 bases, with 20 bases remaining between them. Per germline, CDR1 SGHRS and CDR2 YFSETQ. The CDR3 has 15 residues. CDR3 sequence: CASTSKVGQNNEQFF. The CDR3 DNA reads TGCGCCAGTACGTCCAAGGTGGGCCAGAACAATGAGCAGTTCTTC.

V gene TRBV5-4 combines with J gene TRBJ2-7, with 9 bases that match TRBD1. The CDR3 is made up of 14 amino acids. The germline CDR1 and CDR2 sequences are SGHNT and YYREEE (reference sequence). V was pared by 5 bases and J by 5 bases, with 8 bases of the junction left unmatched. The CDR3 DNA is TGTGCCAGCAGTTCCCGGACAGGGGAAGACGAGCAGTACTTC. It codes for CASSSRTGEDEQYF. The entire variable domain, with the rest obtained from reference TRBV5-4 and TRBJ2-7, is as follows: ETGVTQSPTHLIKTRGQQVTLRCSSQSGHNTVSWYQQALGQGPQFIFQYYREEENGRGNFPPRFSGLQFPNYSSELNVNALELDDSALYLCASSSRTGEDEQYFGPGTRLTVT.

V usage is TRBV6-6 and J usage is TRBJ2-3; 13 nucleotides agree with TRBD2. Per germline, CDR1 MNHNY and CDR2 SVGAGI (reference sequence). The CDR3 has 16 amino acids. The junction had 4 bases not matched to a gene; V was cut back by 6 bases and J by 1 base. The chain's CDR3 is CASSRLAGGGTDTQYF. CDR3 in DNA: TGTGCCAGCAGCAGACTAGCGGGGGGCGGCACAGATACGCAGTATTTT.

The chain joins TRBV5-1 to TRBJ2-3, with a possible D match to TRBD2 (5 bases). This CDR3 is 15 amino acids long. V was shortened by 4 bases and J by 0 bases, with 12 bases between the two germline ends. CDR1 and CDR2 (germline): SGHRS, YFSETQ. The CDR3 region has the DNA TGCGCCAGCAGCGAAAGGACTTTTAGCACAGATACGCAGTATTTT. Amino acids: CASSERTFSTDTQYF.

This chain's CDR3 is CASSRGQGSGELFF. Here the CDR3 DNA reads TGTGCCAGCAGCCGGGGACAGGGAAGCGGGGAGCTGTTTTTT. The rearrangement uses TRBV7-7 and TRBJ2-2, with 9 bases aligning to TRBD1. The CDR3 is 14 amino acids. Germline V gene sequence: CDR1 SSHAT, CDR2 FNYEAQ (reference sequence). Germline trimming cut 5 bases from V and 7 bases from J; bases unmatched to any gene: 5.

This rearrangement joins TRBV6-5 to TRBJ1-4; TRBD1 matches at 8 bases. There are 14 residues in the CDR3. Germline assignment: CDR1 MNHEY and CDR2 SVGAGI. J lost 5 bases, V lost 4 bases, and 3 bases had no gene match. CDR3 loop: CASSSRTGNEKLFF. The CDR3 DNA reads TGTGCCAGCAGTTCCCGGACAGGGAATGAAAAACTGTTTTTT.

The V gene is TRBV30, the J gene TRBJ1-4, with TRBD1 matching 11 bases. The ends lost 7 bases at V and 5 bases at J; junction bases unmatched: 9. CDR3 length: 15 amino acids. The germline CDR1 and CDR2 sequences are GTSNPN and SVGIG (reference sequence). CDR3 residues: CASDRTGGPNEKLFF. The DNA of the CDR3 is TGTGCCTCGGACAGGACAGGGGGCCCCAATGAAAAACTGTTTTTT.

This clone was seen more than once but under ten times. The chain combines TRBV5-6 with TRBJ1-1; 9 bases agree with TRBD1. CDR3 size: 13 residues. The germline V gene encodes CDR1 SGHDT and CDR2 YYEEEE. J lost 3 bases, V lost 9 bases, and 6 bases had no gene match. The CDR3 sequence is CATLRQGDTEAFF. CDR3 sequence (DNA): TGTGCCACCCTTAGACAGGGGGACACTGAAGCTTTCTTT.

This clone was observed once. The V call is TRBV18, the J call TRBJ2-3; maybe TRBD2 (5 bases). V was clipped by 3 bases and J by 0 bases, with 10 bases between them. Germline V lookup: CDR1 KGHSH, CDR2 LQKENI. The CDR3 covers 15 residues. The CDR3 reads CASSPTSGSTDTQYF. CDR3 DNA: TGTGCCAGCTCACCGACAAGCGGCAGCACAGATACGCAGTATTTT.

This rearrangement joins TRBV6-5 to TRBJ2-3, with 13 bases that match TRBD2. From germline, CDR1 is MNHEY and CDR2 SVGAGI. The CDR3 contains 16 residues. After removal of 3 bases from V and 5 bases from J, the junction contained 5 bases not matched to a gene. The CDR3 region is CASSYRTSGSKDTQYF. CDR3 nucleotides: TGTGCCAGCAGTTATAGGACTAGCGGGAGTAAAGATACGCAGTATTTT.

The chain recombines TRBV4-3 with TRBJ1-1; no clear D. The germline CDR1 and CDR2 sequences are LGHNA and YSLEER. With 3 bases removed from V and 1 base from J, the gap between germline ends came to 15 bases. This CDR3 spans 16 amino acids. The CDR3: CASSQSLSRPNTEAFF. The CDR3 coding sequence is TGCGCCAGCAGCCAGAGTCTATCCAGGCCGAACACTGAAGCTTTCTTT.

This clone showed up just a few times. This chain joins TRBV10-3 and TRBJ2-2, with D perhaps matching TRBD1 (6 bases). V was trimmed by 10 bases and J by 3 bases, leaving 15 bases between them. Germline V lookup: CDR1 ENHRY, CDR2 SYGVKD. The CDR3 length is 14 residues. CDR3 sequence: CATGTSDDTGELFF. CDR3 coding DNA: TGTGCCACCGGGACAAGCGACGACACCGGGGAGCTGTTTTTT.

The chain uses TRBV7-9 and TRBJ1-4, with a possible D match to TRBD1 (5 bases). The CDR3 is made up of 14 amino acids. Trimming cost V 4 bases and J 3 bases, with 9 bases left between them. Germline loops: CDR1 SEHNR, CDR2 FQNEAQ (reference sequence). CDR3 nucleotides: TGTGCCAGCAGCTCAGGGAGGGCTAATGAAAAACTGTTTTTT. This sequence encodes CASSSGRANEKLFF.

This chain links TRBV7-2 with TRBJ2-1; TRBD2 might be the D (6 bases). The CDR3 length is 15 residues. V lost 3 bases, J lost 4 bases, and 13 bases lay in between. The germline V gene has CDR1 SGHTA and CDR2 FQGNSA. The CDR3 DNA reads TGTGCCAGCAGCTTTCGTAGCGGCCCTTACAATGAGCAGTTCTTC. Translation: CASSFRSGPYNEQFF.

The rearrangement uses TRBV29-1 and TRBJ2-3; the match to TRBD1 covers 10 bases. CDR1 and CDR2 (germline): SQVTM, ANQGSEA. This CDR3 has 14 residues. The V gene end was trimmed by 6 bases and the J gene end by 6 bases; junction bases not matched to a gene: 9. CDR3 in DNA: TGCAGCGTCACCGGGACAGGGGAAAGGGATACGCAGTATTTT. Protein product: CSVTGTGERDTQYF.

In this sample, this clone turned up once. This chain uses TRBV5-1 with TRBJ1-1, with D tentatively TRBD1 (5 bases). V was clipped by 3 bases and J by 1 base, with 7 bases between them. Germline CDR1 and CDR2: SGHRS and YFSETQ. This CDR3 contains 13 residues. CDR3 coding DNA: TGCGCCAGCAGCTCAGGGTGGAACACTGAAGCTTTCTTT. This encodes CASSSGWNTEAFF.

This CDR3 reads CASSRVAGGLGEQFF. As DNA, the CDR3 is TGTGCCAGCTCCCGGGTAGCGGGAGGCCTGGGGGAGCAGTTCTTC. V gene TRBV18 combines with J gene TRBJ2-1; 10 nucleotides agree with TRBD2. V lost 6 bases, J lost 10 bases, and 12 bases stayed unmatched. Germline CDR1 KGHSH, CDR2 LQKENI. The CDR3 totals 15 residues.

The V and J genes are TRBV4-1 and TRBJ2-1, with TRBD2 matching over 7 bases. The CDR3 has 16 amino acids. J lost 7 bases, V lost 4 bases, and 13 bases had no gene match. The germline V gene has CDR1 MGHRA and CDR2 YSYEKL. The CDR3 loop reads CASSRRGGTGVNEQFF. For the CDR3, the DNA is TGCGCCAGCAGCCGAAGGGGAGGGACGGGGGTGAATGAGCAGTTCTTC.

This chain uses TRBV18 with TRBJ2-3, with TRBD2 as a possible D gene (6 bases). CDR1 is KGHSH, CDR2 LQKENI, per germline. V lost 4 bases and J lost 2, with 7 bases in between. CDR3 length equals 13 residues. In DNA, the CDR3 is TGTGCCAGCTCACGGGACTTCACAGATACGCAGTATTTT. This encodes CASSRDFTDTQYF.

V and J are TRBV12-2 and TRBJ1-2; TRBD1, as called in the table, went unchecked against the DNA. TRBV12-2 is a pseudogene. The CDR3 is made up of 15 amino acids. CDR3 coding DNA: TGTGCAAGTCGCTTAGCTCGGGGGACAGGGAATGGCTACACCTTC. It specifies CASRLARGTGNGYTF.

This chain joins TRBV9 and TRBJ2-7; TRBD2 matches 12 bases. The J call may be incorrect, as the DNA end agrees better with TRBJ2-5. The CDR3 spans 17 residues. CDR1 and CDR2 from the germline V gene are SGDLS and YYNGEE. The CDR3 region is CASSGDLAGGSRGTQYF. Here the CDR3 DNA reads TGTGCCAGCAGCGGGGATCTAGCGGGGGGGTCCCGTGGGACCCAGTACTTC.

The V call is TRBV5-5, the J call TRBJ1-2, with D hard to call. The CDR3 runs 14 residues. CDR1 is SGHKS, CDR2 YYEKEE, per germline (reference sequence). V shed 0 bases and J shed 6 bases, with 12 bases lying between them. This CDR3 is CASSLVGVGDGYTF. The CDR3 nucleotides read TGTGCCAGCAGCTTGGTCGGGGTTGGAGATGGCTACACCTTC.